The sequence of this T cell receptor (beta chain) was determined in a study of Ad26.COV2.S vaccination and SARS-CoV-2 variants. Profiled with immunoSEQ multiplex PCR; TCRdb holds only in-frame clones, not every one. This sample yields roughly 350,000 clones, of which 80% to 90% are seen a single time; more than 3% belongs to the top ten. Germline V CDR1 and CDR2: SQVTM, ANQGSEA. The CDR3 runs 14 residues. V shed 4 bases and J shed 5 bases, with 14 bases lying between them. Specified treatment: about 20 received Ad26.COV2.S at low or high dose, single or two shots; several received placebo; per-sample allocation not given. Following the first vaccine or placebo injection, samples were taken on day 63.

Sample: peripheral blood, taken in a trial of Ad26.COV2.S vaccine versus placebo. This TCR derives from a person between 18 and 65 years old who received the Ad26.COV2.S COVID-19 vaccine or a placebo. The chain combines TRBV29-1 with TRBJ1-4; D call uncertain. In DNA form, the CDR3 reads TGCAGCGTTGCCCAGGTGCTGGGGAATGAAAAACTGTTTTTT. It specifies CSVAQVLGNEKLFF.